The 7 T cell receptor beta chains below all came from one sample that was sequenced in a study of shared clonotypes between healthy human individuals. Selected positively for CCR7 and CD45RO-negative, naive CD8 cells excluded terminally differentiated effector memory CD45RA+ cells. Assay: immunoSEQ multiplex PCR; the TCRdb copy retains only in-frame clones and omits some. The sample lists approximately 1.9 million clones, 93% seen once, with about 1.7% in the top ten. Source material: naive CD8+ T cells from PBMCs. All receptors come from a man between 18 and 35 years old in good health. Some clones in this sample may be carry-over from other donors' samples.

This chain links TRBV5-4 with TRBJ2-7; TRBD1 might be the D (5 bases). This CDR3 contains 14 residues. The V gene's germline CDR1 is SGHNT and CDR2 YYREEE (reference sequence). Between the trimmed V and J ends, which lost 0 bases and 5 bases, there was a span of 12 bases. The CDR3 sequence: CASSLVAGHHEQYF. CDR3 DNA: TGTGCCAGCAGCTTGGTGGCAGGGCACCACGAGCAGTACTTC.

This clone was counted a few times. CDR3 in amino acids: CSASSPGLPNTGELFF. In DNA, the CDR3 is TGCAGCGCATCCTCCCCCGGACTTCCCAACACCGGGGAGCTGTTTTTT. J is TRBJ2-2 and V is TRBV29-1, with D possibly being TRBD2 (5 bases). This CDR3 has 16 amino acids. Germline V gene lookup returns CDR1 SQVTM and CDR2 ANQGSEA. Between the trimmed V and J ends, which lost 7 bases and 2 bases, there was a span of 20 bases.

The chain employs TRBV10-3 and TRBJ2-3; D is perhaps TRBD2 (6 bases). The CDR3 has 15 residues. Germline CDR1 reads ENHRY; CDR2 reads SYGVKD. Trimming removed 6 bases from V and 1 base from J, with 14 bases in between. CDR3 DNA: TGTGCCATCAGGGACTGGGACTCCGGCACAGATACGCAGTATTTT. Translating gives CAIRDWDSGTDTQYF.

The rearrangement links TRBV13 to TRBJ2-1; TRBD2 matches at 7 bases. The V segment lost 1 base and the J segment 4 bases; nucleotides outside the gene matches: 7. The length of the CDR3 is 16 residues. The germline gives CDR1 PRHDT, CDR2 FYEKMQ (reference sequence). Written as DNA, the CDR3 is TGTGCCAGCAGCTTAGCGGGCGGGAGTACTTACAATGAGCAGTTCTTC. Translation: CASSLAGGSTYNEQFF.

The genes are TRBV19 and TRBJ2-4, with no clear D. Trimming stripped 5 bases from V and 1 base from J, with 9 bases between. From germline, CDR1 is LNHDA and CDR2 SQIVND (reference sequence). The CDR3 is 14 amino acids. The CDR3 DNA sequence: TGTGCCAGTAGTTATTTAGGGGCCAAAAACATTCAGTACTTC. This codes for CASSYLGAKNIQYF.

The chain employs TRBV27 and TRBJ2-3, with 7 bases that match TRBD2. In germline, CDR1 is MNHEY, CDR2 SMNVEV (reference sequence). The CDR3 sequence is 18 residues long. The V segment lost 1 base and the J segment 1 base; nucleotides outside the gene matches: 11. The CDR3 loop reads CASSLFPPGAGGTDTQYF. DNA of the CDR3: TGTGCCAGCAGTTTATTCCCACCTGGGGCGGGAGGCACAGATACGCAGTATTTT.

This chain links TRBV10-3 with TRBJ2-3; 8 bases fit TRBD2. Germline V CDR1 and CDR2: ENHRY, SYGVKD. The CDR3 spans 15 residues. J gave up 11 bases and V 5 bases, and 15 bases lay outside the gene matches. The CDR3 protein is CAISPTSGDAGVQYF. The CDR3, as DNA: TGTGCCATCAGTCCTACTAGCGGAGACGCCGGGGTGCAGTATTTT.